These 14 T cell receptor beta chains were sequenced from one sample in a study of early T cells in non-severe SARS-CoV-2 infection. TCRdb reprocessed the 5' RACE reads via MiXCR and lists one record per CDR3 protein. The sample records 85,000 to 90,000 distinct CDR3 sequences, approximately 15% being singletons. The sequencing sample was made of whole blood. The receptors derive from an adult who was a healthcare worker with PCR-confirmed SARS-CoV-2 infection or an uninfected control (not recorded which).

In its sample, this clonotype was seen a few times. The chain joins TRBV3-1 to TRBJ1-5, with D possibly TRBD1 on 6 matching bases. The germline V and J ends were trimmed by 3 bases and 0 bases, with 18 bases remaining between them. The CDR3 contains 18 residues. Germline V gene sequence: CDR1 LGHDT, CDR2 YNNKEL (reference sequence). As DNA, the CDR3 is TGTGCCAGCAGCCATCCCCCAGGACAGAACCTTAGCAATCAGCCCCAGCATTTT. This encodes CASSHPPGQNLSNQPQHF.

The chain has TRBV6-5 and TRBJ2-1; TRBD2 matches at 12 bases. Per the germline V gene, CDR1 is MNHEY and CDR2 is SVGAGI. J gave up 7 bases and V 9 bases, and 10 bases lay outside the gene matches. CDR3 size: 15 residues. DNA of the CDR3: TGTGCCAGTGCCTCGAGGCTAGCGGGGGGGAATGAGCAGTTCTTC. This gives the protein CASASRLAGGNEQFF.

This clonotype appeared many times. The chain recombines TRBV27 with TRBJ2-7; a weak D match, TRBD1 (5 bases). Germline V lookup: CDR1 MNHEY, CDR2 SMNVEV (reference sequence). The V and J ends lost 7 bases and 2 bases respectively, with 9 bases between them. The CDR3 contains 12 residues. The CDR3 sequence is CASKQGPYEQYF. CDR3 coding DNA: TGTGCCAGCAAGCAGGGCCCCTACGAGCAGTACTTC.

The rearrangement uses TRBV28 and TRBJ1-2, with D hard to call. The CDR3 sequence is 12 residues long. V was pared by 3 bases and J by 8 bases, with 10 bases between. CDR1 and CDR2 (germline): MDHEN, SYDVKM. The chain's CDR3 is CASSLGDLGYTF. The CDR3 nucleotides read TGTGCCAGCAGTTTGGGAGATTTGGGCTACACCTTC.

The sample holds many counts of this clonotype. The chain joins TRBV18 to TRBJ2-7, with D unclear. The CDR3 is 12 amino acids. Germline CDR1 is KGHSH and CDR2 is LQKENI. The V gene lost 5 bases and the J gene lost 1 base, with 6 bases spanning the gap. CDR3 protein: CASSGGSYEQYF. DNA of the CDR3: TGTGCCAGCTCAGGCGGTTCCTACGAGCAGTACTTC.

This clonotype was counted ten times or more. The chain combines TRBV24-1 with TRBJ2-7; 8 nucleotides align to TRBD1. The CDR3 is made up of 16 amino acids. The germline V gene has CDR1 KGHDR and CDR2 SFDVKD. V was pared by 4 bases and J by 2 bases, with 9 bases of the junction left unmatched. The CDR3 reads CATSDPGRDRPYEQYF. For the CDR3, the DNA is TGTGCCACCAGTGACCCCGGCCGGGACAGGCCCTACGAGCAGTACTTC.

This clonotype was seen more than once but under ten times. This rearrangement joins TRBV12-3 or TRBV12-4 to TRBJ1-1, with D hard to call. This CDR3 contains 13 residues. V gave up 8 bases and J gave up 5 bases, with 15 bases separating them. The CDR3 coding sequence is TGTGCCAGCCTGCTAGGGTCTAATACTGAAGCTTTCTTT. It yields the protein CASLLGSNTEAFF.

V usage is TRBV5-1 and J usage is TRBJ1-5; 7 bases line up with TRBD1. The germline V gene has CDR1 SGHRS and CDR2 YFSETQ. The CDR3 has 15 amino acids. Unmatched junction bases numbered 4, after V lost 2 bases and J lost 2 bases. CDR3 DNA: TGCGCCAGCAGCTTCACAGGGGATGGCAATCAGCCCCAGCATTTT. Protein sequence: CASSFTGDGNQPQHF.

This clonotype has a single count. V gene TRBV2 combines with J gene TRBJ2-5, with D hard to call. Trimming left V 3 bases short and J 5 bases short, with 19 bases between. Per the germline V gene, CDR1 is SNHLY and CDR2 is FYNNEI. The CDR3 contains 16 residues. CDR3 sequence (DNA): TGTGCCAGCAGTGATTGGAATAGTTTGACATCGGAGACCCAGTACTTC. Translation gives CASSDWNSLTSETQYF.

The chain employs TRBV27 and TRBJ2-5, with a possible D match to TRBD2 (6 bases). The germline V gene encodes CDR1 MNHEY and CDR2 SMNVEV (reference sequence). The CDR3 consists of 16 residues. The V gene lost 2 bases and the J gene lost 9 bases, with 22 bases spanning the gap. CDR3: CASSLDGTPPRRAQYF. DNA for the CDR3: TGTGCCAGCAGTTTAGATGGGACTCCCCCTCGAAGGGCCCAGTACTTC.

The chain uses TRBV10-1 and TRBJ2-1; D is perhaps TRBD2 (5 bases). The CDR3 loop spans 14 amino acids. Deletions cut 3 bases from V and 10 bases from J, with 16 bases between. Germline-derived CDR1 and CDR2 are WNHNN and SYGVQD (reference sequence). The CDR3 sequence: CASSDRTQPSEQFF. The CDR3 DNA reads as TGCGCCAGCAGTGATAGGACTCAACCTTCCGAGCAGTTCTTC.

In DNA form, the CDR3 reads TGCGCCAGCAGCAATGGGGCCATCAATCAGCCCCAGCATTTT. Protein product: CASSNGAINQPQHF. The chain employs TRBV4-1 and TRBJ1-5, with a possible D match to TRBD1 (5 bases). CDR1 is MGHRA, CDR2 YSYEKL, per germline. This CDR3 is 14 amino acids long. V lost 5 bases, J lost 3 bases, and 11 bases lay in between.

In this sample, this clonotype turned up many times. V gene TRBV20-1 combines with J gene TRBJ2-7; D is ambiguous. Between the trimmed V and J ends, which lost 3 bases and 0 bases, there was a span of 6 bases. Germline V gene sequence: CDR1 DFQATT, CDR2 SNEGSKA (reference sequence). The CDR3 is 12 residues long. The CDR3 loop is CSASYSSYEQYF. CDR3 nucleotides: TGCAGTGCTAGCTACAGCTCCTACGAGCAGTACTTC.

Many counts were recorded for this clonotype. V and J are TRBV20-1 and TRBJ2-4; 9 bases align to TRBD1. After removal of 2 bases from V and 6 bases from J, the junction contained 5 bases not matched to a gene. The germline V gene has CDR1 DFQATT and CDR2 SNEGSKA (reference sequence). The CDR3 covers 14 residues. CDR3 residues: CSARLGQGGNIQYF. CDR3 nucleotides: TGCAGTGCTAGATTGGGACAGGGTGGAAACATTCAGTACTTC.